This TCR beta chain was identified during a study of a mutant IDH1 vaccine in newly diagnosed glioma (dated by TCRdb to the early 2020s). In terms of the full investigation: Of the approximately 30 treated patients, about 62% were male and approximately 40% were female, and the mean age was 40.4 years. Prior to enrollment, patients had been given standard therapy consisting of radiotherapy alone, temozolomide alone, or radiochemotherapy with temozolomide, with the combination given to most patients. Peripheral blood was collected at six visits: V03 (baseline), V05, V07, V10, V12 and V13. Longitudinal TCRB deep sequencing was performed for about 25 treated patients wherever samples were available for exploratory analyses.

A distance of 3 bases separates the germline ends of V and J, which lose 1 base and 2 bases respectively. Looking up the germline V gene yields CDR1 LGHNT and CDR2 FRNRAP. The CDR3 numbers 13 residues from cysteine through phenylalanine. CDR3 DNA only is kept here, 39 bases in frame from base 1. The time point label here, explained by the study, means: baseline, week 1 (first vaccination visit). Taken with the paper, the label for treatment or condition translates to: pre-vaccination baseline after standard-of-care therapy. Newly diagnosed WHO grade 3 or 4 IDH1-mutant astrocytomas showing loss of nuclear ATRX were present in the donors. The samples were drawn from NOA16, a multicentre, single-arm, open-label phase I trial in Germany that tested a mutant IDH1 peptide vaccine in humans for the first time. Visit V03 blood draws served as the baseline sample for immunogenicity testing. The DNeasy Blood and Tissue Kit was used to extract genomic DNA from EDTA blood for TCRB sequencing.

This clone was seen only a few times. Its antigen remains unidentified. No much larger clone exists at a distance of one base, and base qualities are not known. The library was built by means of the immunoSEQ multiplex PCR assay. Rearranged TCR beta chain sequences were amplified with the hsTCRB Kit following the manufacturer's protocol. TCRB libraries were sequenced on an Illumina MiSeq. The published analysis was carried out like this. The kit vendor's proprietary platform handled demultiplexing, trimming and gene mapping. Not all clones reach the TCRdb copy of this immuneACCESS table, which keeps in-frame sequences only. Checked studies attribute under half of the gap to unresolved V genes and leave the rest unexplained. The D gene and trimming were derived from the DNA, and the V and J assignments and clone size from that table. The table for this sample lists about 66,000 clones; 80% to 90% of them were counted only once. The ten largest clonotypes hold over 2.5% of the sample.

The full study reports these points: It was noted by the authors that analyses of patient blood samples could not be reproduced owing to sample limitations. Changes in the top peripheral T cell clonotypes picked up by TCRB sequencing did not appear to be linked to pseudoprogression. Selection of PBMC samples for TCRB deep sequencing was based on availability. Immune responses induced by the vaccine were seen in 93.3% of patients across multiple MHC alleles.

This TCR came from a man between 25 and 39 years old with glioma. The starting material was PBMCs, obtained from a glioma patient treated with radiotherapy, temozolomide or both. Recombination connected TRBV12-5 to TRBJ1-5; a confident D gene designation cannot be given. The nucleotide sequence reads TGTGCTAGTGGTTTGGGACGCAATCAGCCCCAGCATTTT. This translates into CASGLGRNQPQHF. The CDR3 plus the reference TRBV12-5 and TRBJ1-5 genes for the other parts give the full variable domain: DARVTQTPRHKVTEMGQEVTMRCQPILGHNTVFWYRQTMMQGLELLAYFRNRAPLDDSGMPKDRFSAEMPDATLATLKIQPSEPRDSAVYFCASGLGRNQPQHFGDGTRLSIL.